This T cell receptor (beta chain) was obtained from a study of T-cell memory formation after mild COVID-19. Study-level background: The TCR clusters were mostly specific to one donor.

CDR1 and CDR2 from the germline V gene are LGHNA and YSLEER. V lost 5 bases and J 5 bases, leaving 10 bases between the germline ends. The CDR3 is 12 amino acids. General observations from the study: Whereas later expanders leaned CD4+, clones contracting day 15 to 85 showed a balanced CD4/CD8 makeup. Mostly located in CM and EM were contracting CD4+ clones, with contracting CD8+ clones located in EMRA.

The table lists this clonotype with a few counts. The antigen is not known. With constant-segment primers, 5'RACE yielded cDNA libraries of TCR alpha and TCR beta that carried sample barcodes and UMIs. MiXCR was run by TCRdb on the 5' RACE reads, yielding one entry per CDR3 protein. The table has more than 250,000 distinct CDR3 sequences, about a sixth seen once; the top ten hold 23%. V usage is TRBV4-3 and J usage is TRBJ2-7; D gene ambiguous. This TCR was sampled from a man aged 18 to 30 who had mild COVID-19 (a few samples of this study predate the infection). Cell type and time point are not known. Sequencing used PBMCs or a T cell subset sorted from them (not recorded which). The CDR3, as DNA: TGCGCCAGCAGCAACCCAGGTAACGAGCAGTACTTC. Encoded protein: CASSNPGNEQYF.